This is a list of T cell receptor beta chains from one sample in a study of blood T cells in healthy people across ages. TCRdb independently ran MiXCR on the 5' RACE reads; one entry per CDR3 protein. The sample lists about 640,000 distinct CDR3 sequences, 45% to 65% occurring once. Sequencing was done on a sample of blood. These receptors were taken from a man between 60 and 75 years old in good health. CDR3s include the opening cysteine and the closing phenylalanine or tryptophan. The D gene is left open where the match is weak. Clone size is not always given. Where it is, it says once, few, many or a class for expanded clones.

clone_size	v_call	j_call	d_call	cdr3_aa	cdr3_nt
once	TRBV7-9	TRBJ1-2	TRBD1	CASSLGRDRGPGGYTF	TGTGCCAGCAGCTTAGGACGGGACAGGGGGCCTGGTGGCTACACCTTC
-	TRBV15	TRBJ2-7	-	CATTVDPSSREQYF	TGTGCCACCACGGTGGACCCCTCAAGTCGCGAGCAGTACTTC
-	TRBV7-2	TRBJ2-7	-	CASSSGTYSYEQYF	TGTGCCAGCAGCTCCGGGACTTACTCCTACGAGCAGTACTTC
many	TRBV20-1	TRBJ2-5	-	CSVSGVQATQYF	TGCAGTGTTTCGGGGGTTCAAGCGACCCAGTACTTC
-	TRBV6-5	TRBJ1-2	-	CASSYSDETRVIYGYTF	TGTGCCAGCAGTTACTCGGACGAGACACGTGTTATCTATGGCTACACCTTC
-	TRBV29-1	TRBJ1-2	TRBD1	CSFELRDSNYGYTF	TGCAGCTTCGAACTCCGGGACAGTAACTATGGCTACACCTTC
-	TRBV28	TRBJ2-7	-	CASASDTRRWEQYF	TGTGCCAGCGCTTCGGACACCCGGCGGTGGGAGCAGTACTTC
-	TRBV5-1	TRBJ2-5	TRBD2	CASSPRTSGETRYF	TGCGCCAGCAGCCCCCGGACTAGCGGGGAGACCCGGTACTTC
few	TRBV12-3/TRBV12-4	TRBJ2-5	TRBD2	CASSGGLSGGEGETQYF	TGTGCCAGCAGTGGAGGTTTGAGCGGGGGGGAGGGAGAGACCCAGTACTTC
-	TRBV3-1	TRBJ2-7	-	CASSQGTVSGAYEQYF	TGTGCCAGCAGCCAAGGAACAGTCTCGGGGGCCTACGAGCAGTACTTC
-	TRBV20-1	TRBJ1-1	TRBD1	CSARSQTGGTEAFF	TGCAGTGCTAGGAGCCAGACAGGGGGGACTGAAGCTTTCTTT
-	TRBV20-1	TRBJ2-7	-	CSGTPSSYEQYF	TGCAGTGGGACGCCGAGCTCCTACGAGCAGTACTTC
-	TRBV7-6	TRBJ1-4	TRBD1	CASSSISTGGTDEKLFF	TGTGCCAGCAGCTCTATCTCAACAGGGGGCACGGATGAAAAACTGTTTTTT
-	TRBV6-5	TRBJ1-2	TRBD1	CASSYGGTDIRGYTF	TGTGCCAGCAGTTACGGGGGGACAGATATCCGCGGCTACACCTTC
few	TRBV5-1	TRBJ2-7	-	CASSLGRTLDPYEQYF	TGCGCCAGCAGCTTGGGGCGGACTCTCGACCCTTACGAGCAGTACTTC
-	TRBV20-1	TRBJ2-3	TRBD1	CSARATGTGTDTQYF	TGCAGTGCTAGAGCGACCGGGACAGGCACAGATACGCAGTATTTT
few	TRBV6-5	TRBJ2-5	-	CASSYSSGGETQYF	TGTGCCAGCAGTTACTCGTCGGGGGGCGAGACCCAGTACTTC
-	TRBV6-5	TRBJ1-1	TRBD1	CASRSRDRVNTEAFF	TGTGCCAGCAGATCCCGGGACAGGGTGAACACTGAAGCTTTCTTT
many	TRBV7-2	TRBJ2-1	TRBD1	CASSLGTAINNEQFF	TGTGCCAGCAGCTTGGGGACAGCGATAAACAATGAGCAGTTCTTC
-	TRBV7-2	TRBJ1-2	-	CASSPGWGAYGYTF	TGTGCCAGCAGCCCGGGGTGGGGGGCCTATGGCTACACCTTC
many	TRBV5-6	TRBJ2-7	TRBD1	CASSLAPGGTYEQYF	TGTGCCAGCAGCTTGGCGCCAGGGGGAACCTACGAGCAGTACTTC
-	TRBV6-1	TRBJ2-7	-	CASSTIGRDRPYEQYF	TGTGCCAGCAGTACGATAGGCCGAGACAGACCCTACGAGCAGTACTTC
-	TRBV5-1	TRBJ2-1	-	CASSLTSDRRLEQFF	TGCGCCAGCAGCCTAACATCGGACCGCAGGTTGGAGCAGTTCTTC
few	TRBV19	TRBJ1-5	TRBD1	CASSRGTAPDQPQHF	TGTGCCAGTAGTCGCGGGACAGCTCCTGATCAGCCCCAGCATTTT
-	TRBV29-1	TRBJ2-7	TRBD2	CSVAGERGDYEQYF	TGCAGCGTTGCCGGAGAGCGGGGGGACTACGAGCAGTACTTC
-	TRBV7-2	TRBJ2-1	TRBD1	CASSLEGQSSYNEQFF	TGTGCCAGCAGCTTAGAGGGACAGAGCTCCTACAATGAGCAGTTCTTC
-	TRBV29-1	TRBJ1-2	-	CSVTGEGGYTF	TGCAGCGTGACAGGAGAGGGAGGCTACACCTTC
-	TRBV6-1	TRBJ1-4	-	CASSDPGRINEKLFF	TGTGCCAGCAGTGACCCGGGACGGATTAATGAAAAACTGTTTTTT
-	TRBV21-1	TRBJ1-6	-	CASSRGQGVSSYNSPLHF	TGTGCCAGCAGCAGGGGACAGGGGGTGAGCTCCTATAATTCACCCCTCCACTTT
few	TRBV5-1	TRBJ2-5	TRBD2	CASSLRAGGPQETQYF	TGCGCCAGCAGCTTGAGAGCGGGGGGACCACAAGAGACCCAGTACTTC
-	TRBV4-1	TRBJ2-5	-	CASSLSLVETQYF	TGCGCCAGCAGCCTATCTCTTGTGGAGACCCAGTACTTC
-	TRBV4-1	TRBJ1-2	-	CASSLSQGRWDGYTF	TGCGCCAGCAGCTTGAGCCAGGGGAGGTGGGATGGCTACACCTTC
-	TRBV12-3/TRBV12-4	TRBJ2-7	-	CASRGTGNSYEQYF	TGTGCCAGCAGGGGCACAGGAAACTCCTACGAGCAGTACTTC
-	TRBV11-2	TRBJ2-5	TRBD2	CASSKSRGGRETQYF	TGTGCCAGCAGCAAAAGTCGGGGGGGCCGCGAGACCCAGTACTTC
-	TRBV28	TRBJ1-5	TRBD1	CASRTGGASQPQHF	TGTGCCAGCAGGACAGGGGGCGCGAGTCAGCCCCAGCATTTT
-	TRBV10-3	TRBJ1-1	TRBD1	CAIRERGQENTEAFF	TGTGCCATCAGGGAGCGGGGACAGGAGAACACTGAAGCTTTCTTT
-	TRBV27	TRBJ1-5	-	CASSLSRGNQPQHF	TGTGCCAGCAGTTTATCGCGGGGGAATCAGCCCCAGCATTTT
-	TRBV12-3/TRBV12-4	TRBJ2-5	-	CASSFSEETQYF	TGTGCCAGCAGTTTCTCAGAAGAGACCCAGTACTTC
-	TRBV29-1	TRBJ1-3	-	CSVVFTSGNTIYF	TGCAGCGTGGTCTTCACCTCTGGAAACACCATATATTTT
-	TRBV7-8	TRBJ1-1	-	CASSPRRASMNTEAFF	TGTGCCAGCAGCCCACGTAGGGCTTCTATGAACACTGAAGCTTTCTTT
few	TRBV7-8	TRBJ2-7	TRBD2	CASSLRGFAGGALPYEQYF	TGTGCCAGCAGCTTACGCGGATTCGCCGGGGGGGCTCTCCCCTACGAGCAGTACTTC
-	TRBV6-2/TRBV6-3	TRBJ2-1	TRBD1	CASSAGQGAYGSRNEQFF	TGTGCCAGCAGCGCGGGACAGGGGGCCTACGGATCTCGAAATGAGCAGTTCTTC
-	TRBV6-6	TRBJ2-5	TRBD1	CASRRQGAKETQYF	TGTGCCAGCAGACGACAGGGGGCGAAGGAGACCCAGTACTTC
few	TRBV6-1	TRBJ2-6	-	CASSEPGSGANVLTF	TGTGCCAGCAGTGAACCGGGCTCTGGGGCCAACGTCCTGACTTTC
few	TRBV10-3	TRBJ2-7	-	CAISESTSDTRYEQYF	TGTGCCATCAGTGAGTCGACTTCGGACACCAGATACGAGCAGTACTTC
-	TRBV6-2/TRBV6-3	TRBJ2-4	TRBD2	CASSSGGGPYVQYF	TGTGCCAGCAGTTCGGGGGGGGGCCCCTACGTGCAGTACTTC
-	TRBV2	TRBJ1-5	-	CASSVASQGAQHF	TGTGCCAGCAGTGTGGCGTCACAAGGGGCCCAGCATTTT
few	TRBV6-1	TRBJ1-6	-	CASSGGNYNSPLHF	TGTGCCAGCAGTGGCGGAAACTATAATTCACCCCTCCACTTT
once	TRBV25-1	TRBJ1-6	TRBD1	CASRKGDRGANSPLHF	TGTGCCAGCAGGAAAGGGGACAGGGGGGCCAATTCACCCCTCCACTTT
-	TRBV28	TRBJ2-7	-	CASSLGMGGLSYEQYF	TGTGCCAGCAGTCTAGGAATGGGGGGACTCTCCTACGAGCAGTACTTC
-	TRBV5-6	TRBJ1-2	-	CASSDSVYGYTF	TGTGCCAGCAGCGACAGTGTATATGGCTACACCTTC
-	TRBV28	TRBJ2-4	-	CASSLYGGQKLAKNIQYF	TGTGCCAGCAGTTTATACGGCGGTCAGAAGCTAGCCAAAAACATTCAGTACTTC
-	TRBV20-1	TRBJ2-5	-	CSARGSGPETQYF	TGCAGTGCTAGAGGTAGCGGACCAGAGACCCAGTACTTC
-	TRBV11-2	TRBJ1-2	-	CASSPQTGIYGYTF	TGTGCCAGCAGCCCACAAACAGGAATCTATGGCTACACCTTC
-	TRBV7-8	TRBJ2-1	-	CASSLTEASDEQFF	TGTGCCAGCAGCTTGACAGAAGCTAGCGATGAGCAGTTCTTC
-	TRBV4-1	TRBJ2-5	TRBD2	CASSQAGGSGGRNEQYF	TGCGCCAGCAGCCAAGCTGGGGGTAGCGGGGGTAGAAATGAGCAGTACTTC
-	TRBV20-1	TRBJ2-1	-	CSAGVRDRYYNEQFF	TGCAGTGCTGGAGTAAGGGACCGGTACTACAATGAGCAGTTCTTC
-	TRBV9	TRBJ2-5	-	CASSVGGGLYQETQYF	TGTGCCAGCAGCGTAGGTGGGGGGTTGTACCAAGAGACCCAGTACTTC
once	TRBV12-3/TRBV12-4	TRBJ2-1	-	CASSLVRNEQFF	TGTGCCAGCAGTTTAGTCCGGAATGAGCAGTTCTTC